Shown below are 21 T cell receptor beta chains from a single sample sequenced in a study of cytomegalovirus exposure and HLA in healthy donors. The PCR ran on 60 Vbeta and 13 Jbeta primers. Method: immunoSEQ multiplex PCR; TCRdb's copy keeps in-frame clones and lacks some. This table holds 150,000 to 200,000 clones, roughly 80% found once. The specimen was PBMCs. These receptors were taken from a woman aged 18-29 years in good health and CMV-seronegative.

The J gene is TRBJ2-7, the V gene TRBV5-1, with D possibly TRBD1 on 6 matching bases. Germline lookup yields CDR1 SGHRS and CDR2 YFSETQ. Trimming removed 5 bases at V and 2 bases at J, with 14 bases between. The length of the CDR3 is 14 residues. The CDR3 is CASSSNRVAYEQYF. The CDR3 DNA is TGCGCCAGCAGTAGTAACAGGGTGGCCTACGAGCAGTACTTC.

The chain has TRBV27 and TRBJ1-1; D call uncertain. CDR1 MNHEY and CDR2 SMNVEV come from the germline V gene (reference sequence). V lost 5 bases and J lost 5, with 6 bases in between. This CDR3 spans 11 amino acids. The CDR3 loop reads CASSPGTEAFF. The CDR3 DNA reads as TGTGCCAGCAGTCCGGGGACTGAAGCTTTCTTT.

The CDR3 nucleotides are TGTGCCAGCAGTTACTCGCAGGGAATTCCCTCCTACGAGCAGTACTTC. It translates to CASSYSQGIPSYEQYF. The V and J genes are TRBV6-6 and TRBJ2-7, with D perhaps TRBD1 (5 bases). The CDR3 contains 16 residues. The germline V gene has CDR1 MNHNY and CDR2 SVGAGI (reference sequence). Trimming left V 0 bases short and J 0 bases short, with 12 bases between.

The rearrangement joins TRBV7-8 to TRBJ1-2, with D uncertain. This CDR3 is 13 amino acids long. Trimming left V 1 base short and J 4 bases short, with 7 bases between. Germline V gene lookup returns CDR1 SGHVS and CDR2 FQNEAQ. In DNA, the CDR3 is TGTGCCAGCAGCTTAGTACGTAGCTATGGCTACACCTTC. This gives the protein CASSLVRSYGYTF.

In its sample, this clone was seen once. This chain links TRBV5-8 with TRBJ2-1; 12 nucleotides match TRBD2. CDR3 size: 18 residues. V was clipped by 0 bases and J by 8 bases; unmatched bases: 12. Germline assignment: CDR1 SGHTS and CDR2 YDEGEE. The chain's CDR3 is CASSLVIDLAGGMDEQFF. In DNA, the CDR3 is TGTGCCAGCAGCTTGGTAATTGACCTAGCGGGAGGGATGGATGAGCAGTTCTTC.

This clone appeared a few times. The chain links TRBV11-3 to TRBJ2-1, with D possibly being TRBD2 (6 bases). Trimming cost V 5 bases and J 7 bases, with 15 bases left between them. CDR1 SGHNT and CDR2 YENEEA come from the germline V gene. The CDR3 runs 14 residues. The CDR3 coding sequence is TGTGCCAGCAGCCCCCGGGACTCGAAAAATGAGCAGTTCTTC. It codes for CASSPRDSKNEQFF.

The rearrangement uses TRBV28 and TRBJ1-4; D remains ambiguous. The V end lost 7 bases, the J end lost 5 bases, and 11 bases lay between the germline ends. The V gene's germline CDR1 is MDHEN and CDR2 SYDVKM. This CDR3 comprises 13 residues. The chain's CDR3 is CASISTLNEKLFF. CDR3 DNA: TGTGCCAGCATTTCTACCTTAAATGAAAAACTGTTTTTT.

The V gene is TRBV10-3, the J gene TRBJ2-1, with D uncertain. CDR1 and CDR2 (germline): ENHRY, SYGVKD. The CDR3 is 11 residues long. Deletions cut 4 bases from V and 9 bases from J, with 7 bases between. This chain's CDR3 is CAISVSSEQFF. In DNA form, the CDR3 reads TGTGCCATCAGTGTTTCTTCTGAGCAGTTCTTC.

The chain carries TRBV4-3 and TRBJ2-6, with D perhaps TRBD2 (5 bases). The germline V gene has CDR1 LGHNA and CDR2 YSLEER. V lost 0 bases and J 0 bases, leaving 12 bases between the germline ends. The CDR3 length is 18 residues. The CDR3 nucleotides are TGCGCCAGCAGCCAAGAGTCGGGATCCATCTCTGGGGCCAACGTCCTGACTTTC. The encoded protein is CASSQESGSISGANVLTF.

CDR3 bases: TGTGCCAGCTCACCACCTAGCAGGGGTGGAAACACCATATATTTT. This gives the protein CASSPPSRGGNTIYF. The V gene is TRBV18, the J gene TRBJ1-3; the D gene is possibly TRBD1 (6 bases). CDR3 length: 15 amino acids. V was clipped by 0 bases and J by 3 bases, with 9 bases between them. Germline V gene lookup returns CDR1 KGHSH and CDR2 LQKENI.

This clone showed up just a few times. The genes are TRBV6-5 and TRBJ1-2, with 7 bases identical to TRBD1. The CDR3 loop spans 14 amino acids. Trimming took 6 bases from V and 8 from J; bases not matched to a gene: 12. Germline CDR1 reads MNHEY; CDR2 reads SVGAGI. The CDR3 region is CASSRLTGAGGYTF. CDR3 DNA sequence: TGTGCCAGCAGCCGACTCACAGGGGCCGGGGGCTACACCTTC.

The rearrangement joins TRBV27 to TRBJ2-7, with 11 positions matching TRBD2. The V gene end was trimmed by 0 bases and the J gene end by 3 bases; junction bases not matched to a gene: 7. This CDR3 has 17 residues. CDR1 and CDR2 from the germline V gene are MNHEY and SMNVEV (reference sequence). The CDR3 sequence is CASSLSPGLAAHYEQYF. CDR3 in DNA: TGTGCCAGCAGTTTATCCCCGGGACTAGCGGCCCACTACGAGCAGTACTTC.

The J gene is TRBJ2-7, the V gene TRBV7-2; 13 bases are a match to TRBD2. The germline V gene has CDR1 SGHTA and CDR2 FQGNSA. J was trimmed by 12 bases and V by 1 base; bases with no gene match: 6. CDR3 length: 14 amino acids. CDR3: CASSLELAGGPWYV. CDR3 nucleotide sequence: TGTGCCAGCAGCTTAGAACTAGCGGGAGGGCCTTGGTACGTC.

The chain links TRBV27 to TRBJ2-1, with a possible D match to TRBD2 (6 bases). Germline CDR1 and CDR2: MNHEY and SMNVEV (reference sequence). This CDR3 is built from 12 residues. With 7 bases removed from V and 7 bases from J, the gap between germline ends came to 11 bases. This CDR3 is CASTGGMNEQFF. For the CDR3, the DNA is TGTGCCAGCACTGGGGGGATGAATGAGCAGTTCTTC.

The chain couples TRBV6-5 to TRBJ2-1; 7 bases align to TRBD2. CDR1 and CDR2 (germline): MNHEY, SVGAGI. There are 14 residues in the CDR3. V was clipped by 6 bases and J by 5 bases; unmatched bases: 7. CDR3 DNA sequence: TGTGCCAGCAGCCGGACTAGGGTAAACAATGAGCAGTTCTTC. This sequence encodes CASSRTRVNNEQFF.

V usage is TRBV7-2 and J usage is TRBJ1-1; a weak D match, TRBD1 (6 bases). The V end lost 5 bases, the J end lost 2 bases, and 15 bases lay between the germline ends. The CDR3 totals 15 residues. Germline CDR1 and CDR2: SGHTA and FQGNSA. The CDR3 region is CASSPNPTGNTEAFF. The CDR3 region has the DNA TGTGCCAGCAGCCCAAACCCGACAGGTAACACTGAAGCTTTCTTT.

This chain connects TRBV6-5 to TRBJ2-1, with a tentative D call TRBD1 (5 bases). The CDR3 is 11 residues long. The V gene lost 4 bases and the J gene lost 10 bases, with 8 bases spanning the gap. From germline, CDR1 is MNHEY and CDR2 SVGAGI. As DNA, the CDR3 is TGTGCCAGCAGTTGGGCAGGGGAGCAGTTCTTC. Its protein is CASSWAGEQFF.

The chain uses TRBV27 and TRBJ2-7, with 9 nucleotides matching TRBD1. The J segment lost 6 bases and the V segment lost 4 bases, leaving 10 bases of the junction unmatched. Per germline, CDR1 MNHEY and CDR2 SMNVEV (reference sequence). CDR3 size: 15 residues. CDR3 protein: CASSSSQGAAAEQYF. The CDR3 nucleotides read TGTGCCAGCAGTTCGTCACAGGGGGCAGCCGCCGAGCAGTACTTC.

V and J are TRBV5-4 and TRBJ1-2; the match to TRBD1 covers 7 bases. The V gene's germline CDR1 is SGHNT and CDR2 YYREEE (reference sequence). Losses at the gene ends were 0 bases for V and 3 bases for J; bases not matched to a gene: 5. CDR3 length: 15 residues. The CDR3 region has the DNA TGTGCCAGCAGCTTGGAGGAGGGGGCTGACTATGGCTACACCTTC. Protein product: CASSLEEGADYGYTF.

The CDR3 DNA reads as TGTGCCAGCAGCTCTGGGACAGGGCCACGAGGCTACACCTTC. This sequence encodes CASSSGTGPRGYTF. The rearrangement uses TRBV7-2 and TRBJ1-2; TRBD1 matches 9 bases. Germline CDR1 and CDR2: SGHTA and FQGNSA. CDR3 length equals 14 residues. The J segment lost 8 bases and the V segment lost 4 bases, leaving 8 bases of the junction unmatched.

The rearrangement joins TRBV28 to TRBJ2-1, with D uncertain. The V and J ends lost 6 bases and 13 bases respectively, with 16 bases between them. The CDR3 is 12 residues long. CDR1 is MDHEN and CDR2 is SYDVKM in the germline V gene. DNA for the CDR3: TGTGCCAGCAGCATCACACAATTTAACCAGTTCTTC. This gives the protein CASSITQFNQFF.